The 15 T cell receptor beta chains presented below share a single source sample, sequenced in a study of molecular identifiers for immune sequencing clone quantification (dated by TCRdb to 2016 to 2019). Library preparation employed PCR. Sequencing took place on an Illumina HiSeq 4000. Starting from the raw public reads, TCRdb applied fastp trimming at Q25, assembled clones with MiXCR and retained in-frame beta chains. Records with the same CDR3 protein are collapsed into one entry carrying the most frequent genes and DNA. A total of 490,000 or so distinct CDR3 sequences appear in this sample, 20% to 25% of them only once. Together, the top ten hold roughly 0.81% of the sample. Sequencing was carried out using naive CD8+ T cells from blood, with Jurkat cell RNA spiked in. The sample's cell subset or site label is to be understood as: FACS-sorted CD8+CD4-CCR7+CD45RA+ naive T cells. Receptor source: a human donor in good health. Some libraries in this study had Jurkat cell RNA spiked in.

This clonotype appeared many times. V gene TRBV7-9 combines with J gene TRBJ1-1; no definite D call. The CDR3 has 16 amino acids. Trimming shortened V by 0 bases and J by 2 bases, and 13 bases separated the two germline ends. Germline V lookup: CDR1 SEHNR, CDR2 FQNEAQ (reference sequence). CDR3 sequence: CASSLAPSTTNTEAFF. As DNA, the CDR3 is TGTGCCAGCAGCTTAGCCCCCAGTACTACTAACACTGAAGCTTTCTTT.

The V call is TRBV12-5, the J call TRBJ2-7, with 8 bases fitting TRBD1. J gave up 5 bases and V 3 bases, and 6 bases lay outside the gene matches. The CDR3 spans 14 residues. Germline loops: CDR1 LGHNT, CDR2 FRNRAP. The CDR3 loop is CASGFVQGVHEQYF. The DNA of the CDR3 is TGTGCTAGTGGTTTTGTACAGGGGGTACACGAGCAGTACTTC.

V gene TRBV7-9 combines with J gene TRBJ2-1, with D unclear. Trimming removed 2 bases from V and 10 bases from J, with 12 bases in between. The length of the CDR3 is 13 residues. Per the germline V gene, CDR1 is SEHNR and CDR2 is FQNEAQ (reference sequence). CDR3 sequence reads: CASSLYPPGEQFF. CDR3 in DNA: TGTGCCAGCAGCTTATATCCCCCAGGAGAGCAGTTCTTC.

V is TRBV25-1 and J is TRBJ1-2; 7 nucleotides align to TRBD1. V lost 4 bases and J lost 2; bases outside the gene matches: 13. CDR3 length equals 17 residues. Germline V gene data show CDR1 as MGHDK and CDR2 as SYGVNS. This CDR3 reads CASSAPGQRSFNYGYTF. CDR3 DNA sequence: TGTGCCAGCAGTGCTCCGGGACAGCGATCCTTCAACTATGGCTACACCTTC.

In its sample, this clonotype was seen many times. The V and J genes are TRBV3-1 and TRBJ2-7; 11 bases fit TRBD2. Germline CDR1 is LGHDT and CDR2 is YNNKEL (reference sequence). The CDR3 has 14 residues. Trimming at V came to 3 bases and at J to 4 bases, leaving 2 bases not matched to a gene. CDR3 DNA sequence: TGTGCCAGCAGCCAGGGACTAGCGGAGTACGAGCAGTACTTC. Translation: CASSQGLAEYEQYF.

Worth noting for this clonotype: This may be a read error, as it is one base from a much larger clone. V is TRBV7-8 and J is TRBJ2-3; 10 nucleotides match TRBD2. Losses at the gene ends were 7 bases for V and 4 bases for J; bases not matched to a gene: 5. Germline V gene sequence: CDR1 SGHVS, CDR2 FQNEAQ. This CDR3 comprises 14 residues. In DNA, the CDR3 is TGTGCCAGCATACCAGCGGGGGGGGCAGATACGCAGTATTTT. Translation gives CASIPAGGADTQYF.

The V and J genes are TRBV3-1 and TRBJ1-1; TRBD1 agrees at 9 bases. Germline values: CDR1 LGHDT, CDR2 YNNKEL (reference sequence). The V gene end was trimmed by 4 bases and the J gene end by 2 bases; junction bases not matched to a gene: 5. The CDR3 runs to 15 residues. The CDR3 sequence: CASSPYRGHNTEAFF. The DNA of the CDR3 is TGTGCCAGCAGCCCTTACAGGGGGCATAACACTGAAGCTTTCTTT.

This sequence joins TRBV30 and TRBJ2-3; D unclear. Germline CDR1 reads GTSNPN; CDR2 reads SVGIG (reference sequence). The CDR3 loop spans 16 amino acids. Trimming took 0 bases from V and 4 from J, leaving 17 bases between them. The CDR3 protein is CAWSVGAQMGADTQYF. CDR3 bases: TGTGCCTGGAGTGTAGGAGCGCAGATGGGCGCAGATACGCAGTATTTT.

This clonotype was observed a handful of times. The rearrangement joins TRBV7-8 to TRBJ2-7; 8 bases agree with TRBD1. V lost 4 bases to trimming and J lost 7 bases; unmatched junction nucleotides: 18. The germline gives CDR1 SGHVS, CDR2 FQNEAQ. The CDR3 length is 17 residues. In DNA form, the CDR3 reads TGTGCCAGCAGCTCTGGGACAGGATTAATGGCCATGGGGGAGCAGTACTTC. Its protein is CASSSGTGLMAMGEQYF.

V gene TRBV12-3 or TRBV12-4 combines with J gene TRBJ2-7; 9 nucleotides match TRBD1. The V segment lost 4 bases and the J segment 7 bases; nucleotides outside the gene matches: 11. The CDR3 totals 15 residues. The CDR3 bases are TGTGCCAGCAGTTCCTCGGGGACAGGGAGGGTAGAGCAGTACTTC. It encodes CASSSSGTGRVEQYF.

The sample holds a few counts of this clonotype. The V gene is TRBV10-3, the J gene TRBJ1-4; a possible D gene is TRBD1 (5 bases). The CDR3 is made up of 18 amino acids. The germline V gene encodes CDR1 ENHRY and CDR2 SYGVKD. Trimming cost V 3 bases and J 3 bases, with 20 bases left between them. The CDR3 bases are TGTGCCATCAGTGAACGGGGTGGCAGCGGGGGACCTAATGAAAAACTGTTTTTT. Residues: CAISERGGSGGPNEKLFF.

This rearrangement joins TRBV19 to TRBJ2-7; 11 bases line up with TRBD2. V lost 6 bases and J lost 0; bases outside the gene matches: 4. Germline CDR1 is LNHDA and CDR2 is SQIVND (reference sequence). This CDR3 spans 15 amino acids. CDR3 nucleotide sequence: TGTGCCAGTAGGGGACTAGCGGAAGACTCCTACGAGCAGTACTTC. This gives the protein CASRGLAEDSYEQYF.

This clonotype was counted at least ten times. The chain joins TRBV7-9 to TRBJ2-1; D is unresolved. Per germline, CDR1 SEHNR and CDR2 FQNEAQ (reference sequence). CDR3 length: 12 residues. V lost 3 bases and J lost 6, with 6 bases in between. The CDR3 sequence is CASSLVVNEQFF. The CDR3 region has the DNA TGTGCCAGCAGCTTGGTCGTCAATGAGCAGTTCTTC.

A remark on this clonotype: A much larger clonotype is one base distant, so this may be a read error. The genes are TRBV7-9 and TRBJ2-5; D not resolved. CDR1 is SEHNR and CDR2 is FQNEAQ in the germline V gene (reference sequence). The CDR3 loop spans 14 amino acids. The CDR3 DNA reads as TGTGCCGGCAGCTCCCCCCCGGCTGGAGAGACCCAGTACTTC. It is translated as CAGSSPPAGETQYF.

The V gene is TRBV5-5, the J gene TRBJ2-1; TRBD1 matches at 8 bases. The length of the CDR3 is 14 residues. V lost 4 bases to trimming and J lost 8 bases; unmatched junction nucleotides: 8. Per the germline V gene, CDR1 is SGHKS and CDR2 is YYEKEE (reference sequence). CDR3 nucleotides: TGTGCCAGCAGCCCACCGGACAGGGAGGATGAGCAGTTCTTC. Its protein is CASSPPDREDEQFF. The whole variable domain, remainder taken from reference TRBV5-5 and TRBJ2-1, is DAGVTQSPTHLIKTRGQQVTLRCSPISGHKSVSWYQQVLGQGPQFIFQYYEKEERGRGNFPDRFSARQFPNYSSELNVNALLLGDSALYLCASSPPDREDEQFFGPGTRLTVL.